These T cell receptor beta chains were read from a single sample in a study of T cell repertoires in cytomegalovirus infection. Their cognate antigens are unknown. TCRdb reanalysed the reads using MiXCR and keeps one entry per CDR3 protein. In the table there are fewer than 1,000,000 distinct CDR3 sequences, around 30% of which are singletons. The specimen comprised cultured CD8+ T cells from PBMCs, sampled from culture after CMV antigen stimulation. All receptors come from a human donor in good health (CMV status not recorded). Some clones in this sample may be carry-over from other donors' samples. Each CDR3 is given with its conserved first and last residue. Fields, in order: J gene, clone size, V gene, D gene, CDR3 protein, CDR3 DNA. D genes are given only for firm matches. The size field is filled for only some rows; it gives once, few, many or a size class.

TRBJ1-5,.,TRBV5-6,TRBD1,CASSVQGAFQPQHF,TGTGCCAGCAGCGTACAGGGGGCGTTCCAGCCCCAGCATTTT
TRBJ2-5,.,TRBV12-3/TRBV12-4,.,CASSLAVSETQYF,TGTGCCAGCAGTTTAGCGGTATCGGAGACCCAGTACTTC
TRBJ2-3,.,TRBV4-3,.,CASSQDKAFLTDTQYF,TGCGCCAGCAGCCAAGATAAGGCCTTTCTCACAGATACGCAGTATTTT
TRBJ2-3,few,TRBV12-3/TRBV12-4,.,CASIGGENTQYF,TGTGCCAGCATAGGCGGGGAAAATACGCAGTATTTT
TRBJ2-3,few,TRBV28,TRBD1,CASSVPGTGIDTQYF,TGTGCCAGCAGTGTGCCCGGGACAGGGATAGATACGCAGTATTTT
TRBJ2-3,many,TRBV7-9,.,CASSFATDPMYTQYF,TGTGCCAGCAGCTTCGCCACCGACCCGATGTATACGCAGTATTTT
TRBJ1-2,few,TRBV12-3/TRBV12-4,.,CAIRGGEDYGYTF,TGTGCCATCCGAGGCGGGGAGGACTATGGCTACACCTTC
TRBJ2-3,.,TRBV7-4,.,CASSLRPTSSRDTQYF,TGTGCCAGCAGCTTAAGACCGACAAGCAGCCGAGATACGCAGTATTTT
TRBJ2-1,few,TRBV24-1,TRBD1,CATRDRAYNEQFF,TGTGCCACCCGGGACAGAGCCTACAATGAGCAGTTCTTC
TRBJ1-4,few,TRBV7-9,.,CASSSALGNRKLFF,TGTGCCAGCAGTTCGGCGCTTGGGAATCGAAAACTGTTTTTT
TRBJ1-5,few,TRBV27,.,CASSWGAGNQPQHF,TGTGCCAGCAGTTGGGGGGCTGGCAATCAGCCCCAGCATTTT
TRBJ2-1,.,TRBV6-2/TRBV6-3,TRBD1,CASSHSGTGDDEQFF,TGTGCCAGCAGCCACTCGGGGACAGGGGATGATGAGCAGTTCTTC
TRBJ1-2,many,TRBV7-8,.,CASSLSGRLFGYTF,TGTGCCAGCAGCTTGTCAGGGAGGCTCTTCGGCTACACCTTC
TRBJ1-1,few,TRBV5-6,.,CASSLVSFTGTNTEAFF,TGTGCCAGCAGCTTGGTCTCTTTCACAGGGACGAACACTGAAGCTTTCTTT
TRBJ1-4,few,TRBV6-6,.,CASSQTRRTTNEKLFF,TGTGCCAGCAGTCAGACTCGGAGGACGACTAATGAAAAACTGTTTTTT
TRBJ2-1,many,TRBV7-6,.,CASSLYLGADSYNEQFF,TGTGCCAGCAGCTTATACCTGGGGGCCGACTCCTACAATGAGCAGTTCTTC
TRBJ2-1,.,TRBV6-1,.,CASSEGETVNEQFF,TGTGCCAGCAGTGAAGGGGAGACAGTCAATGAGCAGTTCTTC
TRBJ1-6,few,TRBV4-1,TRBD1,CASSQGDSINSPLHF,TGCGCCAGCAGCCAAGGGGACAGTATCAATTCACCCCTCCACTTT
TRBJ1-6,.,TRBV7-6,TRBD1,CASSLGQGANSPLHF,TGTGCCAGCAGCTTAGGGCAGGGGGCCAATTCACCCCTCCACTTT
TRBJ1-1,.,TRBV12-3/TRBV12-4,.,CASTTEGGTEAFF,TGTGCCAGCACCACTGAGGGGGGAACTGAAGCTTTCTTT
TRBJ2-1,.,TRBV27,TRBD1,CASLTGTGNEQFF,TGTGCCAGCCTGACAGGGACCGGCAATGAGCAGTTCTTC
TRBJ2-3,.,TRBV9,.,CASSVGPPGYTDTQYF,TGTGCCAGCAGCGTCGGACCCCCCGGGTACACAGATACGCAGTATTTT
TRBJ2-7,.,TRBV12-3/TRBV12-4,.,CASSYGPANYEQYF,TGTGCCAGCAGCTACGGTCCTGCGAACTACGAGCAGTACTTC
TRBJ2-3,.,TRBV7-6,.,CASRLDSGYTDTQYF,TGTGCCAGCAGGCTAGACAGCGGATACACAGATACGCAGTATTTT
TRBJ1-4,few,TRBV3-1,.,CASSQDLEVGDEKLFF,TGTGCCAGCAGCCAAGATTTGGAGGTCGGGGATGAAAAACTGTTTTTT
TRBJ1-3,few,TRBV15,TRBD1,CATGQGAGNTIYF,TGTGCCACCGGCCAGGGGGCCGGAAACACCATATATTTT
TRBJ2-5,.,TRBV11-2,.,CASSLEAGAQETQYF,TGTGCCAGCAGCTTAGAGGCAGGGGCGCAAGAGACCCAGTACTTC
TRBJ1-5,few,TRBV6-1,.,CASMGGGNQPQHF,TGTGCCAGCATGGGGGGGGGAAATCAGCCCCAGCATTTT
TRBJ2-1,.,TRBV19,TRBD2,CASSIGTSGGAYNEQFF,TGTGCCAGTAGTATAGGGACTAGCGGGGGGGCTTACAATGAGCAGTTCTTC
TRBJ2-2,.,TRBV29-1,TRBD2,CSVRDGGTGELFF,TGCAGCGTGAGGGACGGGGGGACCGGGGAGCTGTTTTTT
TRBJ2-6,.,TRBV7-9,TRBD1,CASSLAGTEISGANVLTF,TGTGCCAGCAGCTTAGCCGGGACAGAGATCTCTGGGGCCAACGTCCTGACTTTC
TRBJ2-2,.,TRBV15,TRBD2,CATSRGGSPGSELFF,TGTGCCACCAGCAGGGGAGGGTCTCCCGGGTCGGAGCTGTTTTTT
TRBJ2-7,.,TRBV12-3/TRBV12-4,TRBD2,CASSLSGASGGRGDYEQYF,TGTGCCAGCAGTTTAAGTGGAGCTAGCGGGGGGAGAGGGGACTACGAGCAGTACTTC
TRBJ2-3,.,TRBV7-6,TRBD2,CASRRLALSTDTQYF,TGTGCCAGCAGGAGACTAGCGCTAAGCACAGATACGCAGTATTTT
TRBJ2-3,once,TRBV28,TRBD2,CATRGAGGADTQYF,TGTGCCACCCGAGGGGCGGGGGGTGCAGATACGCAGTATTTT
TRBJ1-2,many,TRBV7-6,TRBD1,CASSFRQGPNYGYTF,TGTGCCAGCAGCTTCCGACAGGGCCCTAACTATGGCTACACCTTC
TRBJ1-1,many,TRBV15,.,CATSRADRGPTEAFF,TGTGCCACCAGCAGAGCAGACCGGGGACCCACTGAAGCTTTCTTT
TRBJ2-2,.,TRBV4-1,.,CASSQFLGVYAGELFF,TGCGCCAGCAGCCAATTTCTGGGGGTCTATGCCGGGGAGCTGTTTTTT
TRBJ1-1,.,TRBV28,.,CASSHGGVSEAFF,TGTGCCAGCAGTCATGGGGGTGTGAGTGAAGCTTTCTTT
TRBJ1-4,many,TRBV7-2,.,CASSLALYSLRDPNEKLFF,TGTGCCAGCAGCTTAGCCCTCTACAGCCTCAGGGACCCTAATGAAAAACTGTTTTTT
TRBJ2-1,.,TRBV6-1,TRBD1,CASSWTGESMGDEQFF,TGTGCCAGCAGTTGGACAGGGGAAAGTATGGGGGATGAGCAGTTCTTC
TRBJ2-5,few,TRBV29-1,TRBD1,CSVEGIDRAETQYF,TGCAGCGTTGAAGGCATTGACAGGGCAGAGACCCAGTACTTC
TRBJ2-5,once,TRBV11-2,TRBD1,CASSEDRGLGLYETQYF,TGTGCCAGCAGCGAAGACAGGGGACTGGGCTTGTACGAGACCCAGTACTTC
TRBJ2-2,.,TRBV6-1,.,CASSWGTSNTGELFF,TGTGCCAGCAGTTGGGGAACATCGAACACCGGGGAGCTGTTTTTT
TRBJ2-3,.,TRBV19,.,CASRPRNGGLTNTQYF,TGTGCCAGTCGCCCCCGTAACGGGGGCCTCACAAATACGCAGTATTTT
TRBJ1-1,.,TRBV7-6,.,CASSFTGLRSEAFF,TGTGCCAGCAGCTTCACAGGTCTAAGGTCTGAAGCTTTCTTT
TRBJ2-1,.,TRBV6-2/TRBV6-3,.,CASSYEIGGPSYNEQFF,TGTGCCAGCAGTTACGAGATTGGGGGGCCCTCCTACAATGAGCAGTTCTTC
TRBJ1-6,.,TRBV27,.,CASSLLSNRFYNSPLHF,TGTGCCAGCAGTTTATTAAGTAATCGGTTCTATAATTCACCCCTCCACTTT
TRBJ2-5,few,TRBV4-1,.,CASSSSLAGWETQYF,TGCGCCAGCAGCAGTTCTCTAGCAGGCTGGGAGACCCAGTACTTC
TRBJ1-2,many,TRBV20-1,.,CSARDPGLHGYTF,TGCAGTGCTAGAGATCCAGGTCTCCATGGCTACACCTTC
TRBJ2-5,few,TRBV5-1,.,CASSLDGGVETQYF,TGCGCCAGCAGCTTGGATGGCGGGGTCGAGACCCAGTACTTC
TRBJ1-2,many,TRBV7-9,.,CASSLGGGNYGYTF,TGTGCCAGCAGCTTAGGAGGGGGGAACTATGGCTACACCTTC
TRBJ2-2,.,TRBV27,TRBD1,CASSLPRQGAGGELFF,TGTGCCAGCAGTTTGCCTCGACAGGGGGCTGGCGGGGAGCTGTTTTTT
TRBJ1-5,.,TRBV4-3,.,CASSQDPLQGDQPQHF,TGCGCCAGCAGCCAAGATCCCCTACAGGGCGATCAGCCCCAGCATTTT
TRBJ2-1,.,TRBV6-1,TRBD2,CASSNLAGSYNEQFF,TGTGCCAGCAGTAACCTAGCGGGGAGCTACAATGAGCAGTTCTTC